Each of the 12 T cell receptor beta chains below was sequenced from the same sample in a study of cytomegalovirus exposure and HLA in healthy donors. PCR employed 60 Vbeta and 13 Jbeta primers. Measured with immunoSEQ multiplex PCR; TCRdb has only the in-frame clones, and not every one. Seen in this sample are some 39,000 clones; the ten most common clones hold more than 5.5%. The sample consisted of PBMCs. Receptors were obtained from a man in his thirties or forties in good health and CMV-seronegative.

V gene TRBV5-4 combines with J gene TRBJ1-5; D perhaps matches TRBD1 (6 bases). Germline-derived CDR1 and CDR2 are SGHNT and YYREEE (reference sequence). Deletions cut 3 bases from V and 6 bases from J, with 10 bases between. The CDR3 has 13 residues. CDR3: CASSWGGLQPQHF. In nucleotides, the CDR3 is TGTGCCAGCAGCTGGGGGGGCCTTCAGCCCCAGCATTTT.

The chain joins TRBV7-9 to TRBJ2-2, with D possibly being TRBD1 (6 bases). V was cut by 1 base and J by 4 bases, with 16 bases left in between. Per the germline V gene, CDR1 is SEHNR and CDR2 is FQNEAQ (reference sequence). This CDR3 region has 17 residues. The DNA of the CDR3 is TGTGCCAGCAGCTTAGATGCGAGAGGACAGCTCACCGGGGAGCTGTTTTTT. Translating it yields CASSLDARGQLTGELFF.

The CDR3 DNA reads as TGTGCCAGCACCGGACAGGGCGGGAACTATGGCTACACCTTC. This encodes CASTGQGGNYGYTF. V is TRBV6-5 and J is TRBJ1-2; TRBD1 matches 8 bases. The V gene's germline CDR1 is MNHEY and CDR2 SVGAGI. The CDR3 contains 14 residues. The V gene end was trimmed by 7 bases and the J gene end by 2 bases; junction bases not matched to a gene: 6.

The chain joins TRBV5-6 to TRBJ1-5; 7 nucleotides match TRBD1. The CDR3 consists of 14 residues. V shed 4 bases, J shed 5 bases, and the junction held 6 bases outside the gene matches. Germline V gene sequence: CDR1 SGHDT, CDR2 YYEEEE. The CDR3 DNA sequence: TGTGCCAGCAGCCTGGGACAGAACTATCAGCCCCAGCATTTT. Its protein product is CASSLGQNYQPQHF.

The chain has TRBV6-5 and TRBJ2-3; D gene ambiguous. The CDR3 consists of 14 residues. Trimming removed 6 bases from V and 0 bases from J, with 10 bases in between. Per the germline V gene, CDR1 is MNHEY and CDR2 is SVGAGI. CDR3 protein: CASSALVSTDTQYF. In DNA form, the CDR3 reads TGTGCCAGCAGCGCACTCGTTAGCACAGATACGCAGTATTTT.

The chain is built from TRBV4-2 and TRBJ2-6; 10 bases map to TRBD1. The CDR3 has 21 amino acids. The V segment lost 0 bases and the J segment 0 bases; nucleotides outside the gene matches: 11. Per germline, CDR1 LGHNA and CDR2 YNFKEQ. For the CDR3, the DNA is TGTGCCAGCAGCCAAGACATTAAAGGGACAGGGGACCTCTCTGGGGCCAACGTCCTGACTTTC. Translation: CASSQDIKGTGDLSGANVLTF.

The CDR3 DNA reads as TGTGCCAGCAGTGACCCGGGACAGCCGAACACTGAAGCTTTCTTT. It yields the protein CASSDPGQPNTEAFF. V gene TRBV6-4 combines with J gene TRBJ1-1, with 7 bases aligning to TRBD1. The junction had 4 bases not matched to a gene; V was cut back by 2 bases and J by 1 base. The CDR3 is 15 amino acids. In germline, CDR1 is MRHNA, CDR2 SNTAGT.

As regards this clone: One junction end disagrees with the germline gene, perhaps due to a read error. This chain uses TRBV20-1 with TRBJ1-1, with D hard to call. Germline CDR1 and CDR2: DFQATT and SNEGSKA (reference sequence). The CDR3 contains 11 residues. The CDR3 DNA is TGCAGTGCCCCCGAGCGGTATGAAGATTTCTTT. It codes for CSAPERYEDFF.

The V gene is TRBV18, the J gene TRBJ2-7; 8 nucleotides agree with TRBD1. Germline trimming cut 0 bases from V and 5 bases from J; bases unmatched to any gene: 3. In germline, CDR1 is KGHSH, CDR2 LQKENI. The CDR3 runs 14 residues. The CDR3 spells CASSPPTGADEQYF. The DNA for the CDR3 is TGTGCCAGCTCACCACCGACAGGGGCCGACGAGCAGTACTTC.

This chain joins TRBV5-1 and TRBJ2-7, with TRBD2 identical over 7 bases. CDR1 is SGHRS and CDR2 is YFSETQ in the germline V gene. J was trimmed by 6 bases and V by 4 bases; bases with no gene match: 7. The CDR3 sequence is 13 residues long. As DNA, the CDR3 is TGCGCCAGCAGCCCGGGAGGAGAAAGCGAGCAGTACTTC. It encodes CASSPGGESEQYF.

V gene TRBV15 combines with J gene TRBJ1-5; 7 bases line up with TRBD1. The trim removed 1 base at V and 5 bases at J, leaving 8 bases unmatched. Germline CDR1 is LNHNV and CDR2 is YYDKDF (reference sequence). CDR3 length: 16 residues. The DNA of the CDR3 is TGTGCCACCAGCAGAGGGGGCGGGACAGAGGATCAGCCCCAGCATTTT. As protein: CATSRGGGTEDQPQHF.

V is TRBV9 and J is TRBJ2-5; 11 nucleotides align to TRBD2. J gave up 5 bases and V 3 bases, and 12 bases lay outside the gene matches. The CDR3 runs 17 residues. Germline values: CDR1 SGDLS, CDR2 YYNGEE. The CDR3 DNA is TGTGCCAGCAGCGCTTTAGCGGGAGGGCCTGGGTGGGAGACCCAGTACTTC. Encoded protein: CASSALAGGPGWETQYF. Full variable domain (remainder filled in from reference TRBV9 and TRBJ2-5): DSGVTQTPKHLITATGQRVTLRCSPRSGDLSVYWYQQSLDQGLQFLIQYYNGEERAKGNILERFSAQQFPDLHSELNLSSLELGDSALYFCASSALAGGPGWETQYFGPGTRLLVL.